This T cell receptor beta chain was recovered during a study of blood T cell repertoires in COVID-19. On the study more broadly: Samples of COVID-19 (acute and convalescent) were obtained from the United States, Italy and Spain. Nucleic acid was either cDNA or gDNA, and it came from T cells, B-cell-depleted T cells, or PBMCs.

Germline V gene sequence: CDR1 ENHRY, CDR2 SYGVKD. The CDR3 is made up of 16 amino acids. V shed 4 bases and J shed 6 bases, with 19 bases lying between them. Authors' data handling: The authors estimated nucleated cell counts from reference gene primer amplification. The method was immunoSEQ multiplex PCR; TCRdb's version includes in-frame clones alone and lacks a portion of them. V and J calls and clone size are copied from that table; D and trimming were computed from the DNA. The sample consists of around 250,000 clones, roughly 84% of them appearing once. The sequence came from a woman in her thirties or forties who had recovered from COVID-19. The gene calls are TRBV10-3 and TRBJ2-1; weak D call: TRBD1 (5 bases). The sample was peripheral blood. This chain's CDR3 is CAISGTRQGSLNEQFF. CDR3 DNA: TGTGCCATCAGTGGGACCCGCCAGGGCTCCCTCAATGAGCAGTTCTTC.